Below are 28 T cell receptor beta chains sequenced from a single sample in a study of T-cell memory formation after mild COVID-19. MiXCR was run by TCRdb on the 5' RACE reads, yielding one entry per CDR3 protein. In the table there are 180,000 or so distinct CDR3 sequences, around a tenth of which are singletons. What was sequenced was PBMCs or a T cell subset sorted from them (not recorded which). The receptors shown here come from a man between 18 and 35 years old who had mild COVID-19 (a few samples of this study predate the infection). Cell type and time point are not known.

In its sample, this clonotype was seen many times. Written as DNA, the CDR3 is TGTGCCACCAGCAGAGAAGGGACAGCGAAAAACTATGGCTACACCTTC. This sequence encodes CATSREGTAKNYGYTF. The chain uses TRBV15 and TRBJ1-2, with TRBD1 identical over 7 bases. The J segment lost 2 bases and the V segment lost 0 bases, leaving 6 bases of the junction unmatched. The germline CDR1 and CDR2 sequences are LNHNV and YYDKDF (reference sequence). There are 16 residues in the CDR3.

The V and J genes are TRBV29-1 and TRBJ2-3, with D perhaps given as TRBD1 or TRBD2 (5 bases each). V was clipped by 7 bases and J by 2 bases, with 22 bases between them. The CDR3 spans 16 residues. CDR1 is SQVTM, CDR2 ANQGSEA, per germline. Here the CDR3 reads CSAAVGAASPTDTQYF. Here the CDR3 DNA reads TGCAGCGCTGCGGTCGGGGCTGCCTCACCCACAGATACGCAGTATTTT.

J is TRBJ2-1 and V is TRBV10-3; D might be TRBD2 (5 bases). The CDR3 loop spans 13 amino acids. CDR1 is ENHRY, CDR2 SYGVKD, per germline. The CDR3 here is CVTTSPTSGEQFF. CDR3 DNA sequence: TGTGTCACGACCAGCCCGACGAGCGGTGAGCAGTTCTTC.

The rearrangement uses TRBV7-2 and TRBJ2-4; tentatively, D is TRBD1 or TRBD2 (7 bases each). The CDR3 covers 13 residues. Trimming removed 7 bases at V and 7 bases at J, with 14 bases between. Germline V gene sequence: CDR1 SGHTA, CDR2 FQGNSA. The CDR3 is CASTRQGGNIQYF. CDR3 coding DNA: TGTGCCAGCACCCGCCAGGGGGGGAACATTCAGTACTTC.

The V gene is TRBV11-1, the J gene TRBJ2-7; tentatively, D is TRBD1 (6 bases). Trimming removed 6 bases from V and 0 bases from J, with 12 bases in between. The CDR3 covers 14 residues. Germline-derived CDR1 and CDR2 are SGHAT and FQDESV (reference sequence). In DNA, the CDR3 is TGTGCCAGCAGTTATGTACAGGGCTCCTACGAGCAGTACTTC. Translating it yields CASSYVQGSYEQYF.

The chain couples TRBV7-9 to TRBJ2-1; TRBD2 matches 9 bases. Germline-derived CDR1 and CDR2 are SEHNR and FQNEAQ (reference sequence). The CDR3 runs 16 residues. J lost 5 bases, V lost 5 bases, and 10 bases had no gene match. CDR3 DNA sequence: TGTGCCAGCAGCCAGCCCGGGGCGGGGGGGCACAATGAGCAGTTCTTC. This codes for CASSQPGAGGHNEQFF. Using reference TRBV7-9 and TRBJ2-1 for the parts outside the CDR3, the full variable domain is DTGVSQNPRHKITKRGQNVTFRCDPISEHNRLYWYRQTLGQGPEFLTYFQNEAQLEKSRLLSDRFSAERPKGSFSTLEIQRTEQGDSAMYLCASSQPGAGGHNEQFFGPGTRLTVL.

This clonotype was seen at least ten times. This chain connects TRBV6-5 to TRBJ1-5; D unclear. V shed 6 bases and J shed 2 bases, with 8 bases lying between them. The CDR3 is 13 residues long. Germline V gene lookup returns CDR1 MNHEY and CDR2 SVGAGI. The CDR3, as DNA: TGTGCCAGCAGACGGGATGGCAATCAGCCCCAGCATTTT. Amino acids: CASRRDGNQPQHF.

This clonotype has more than one count but fewer than ten. In nucleotides, the CDR3 is TGTGCCAGCTCACCATGGACAGGGGGAGATAACTATGGCTACACCTTC. Protein product: CASSPWTGGDNYGYTF. The chain carries TRBV18 and TRBJ1-2; TRBD1 aligns across 10 bases. Germline-derived CDR1 and CDR2 are KGHSH and LQKENI. The CDR3 has 16 amino acids. Germline trimming cut 2 bases from V and 1 base from J; bases unmatched to any gene: 4.

This clonotype was seen many times. V gene TRBV20-1 combines with J gene TRBJ2-6, with no clear D. Between the trimmed V and J ends, which lost 2 bases and 0 bases, there was a span of 2 bases. Germline loops: CDR1 DFQATT, CDR2 SNEGSKA (reference sequence). The CDR3 totals 13 residues. The CDR3 sequence is CSARRSGANVLTF. CDR3 sequence (DNA): TGCAGTGCTAGACGCTCTGGGGCCAACGTCCTGACTTTC.

This clonotype was seen only once. The V call is TRBV19, the J call TRBJ2-3, with TRBD1 matching over 7 bases. Losses at the gene ends were 1 base for V and 10 bases for J; bases not matched to a gene: 11. The CDR3 sequence is 15 residues long. Germline-derived CDR1 and CDR2 are LNHDA and SQIVND (reference sequence). The CDR3 sequence is CASSIAPSRGSAQYF. CDR3 nucleotides: TGTGCCAGTAGTATAGCCCCTTCCAGGGGGTCGGCGCAGTATTTT. Filled out from reference TRBV19 and TRBJ2-3, the complete variable domain reads DGGITQSPKYLFRKEGQNVTLSCEQNLNHDAMYWYRQDPGQGLRLIYYSQIVNDFQKGDIAEGYSVSREKKESFPLTVTSAQKNPTAFYLCASSIAPSRGSAQYFGPGTRLTVL.

In regard to this clonotype: Since a much larger clone is just one base distant, this may be a read error. For the CDR3, the DNA is TGTGCCAGCAGTCCCCTGGCAGGGTGGCAGCCCCAGCATTTT. Translating it yields CASSPLAGWQPQHF. The chain couples TRBV28 to TRBJ1-5, with D possibly TRBD1 on 5 matching bases. This CDR3 comprises 14 residues. Germline assignment: CDR1 MDHEN and CDR2 SYDVKM. V was trimmed by 5 bases and J by 7 bases, leaving 15 bases between them.

The V call is TRBV5-1, the J call TRBJ2-1; 8 positions match TRBD2. After removal of 7 bases from V and 9 bases from J, the junction contained 12 bases not matched to a gene. The CDR3 loop spans 14 amino acids. Germline-derived CDR1 and CDR2 are SGHRS and YFSETQ. CDR3 in DNA: TGCGCCAGCCGGCGGGGGGACCAGCGGGGTGAGCAGTTCTTC. Translating it yields CASRRGDQRGEQFF.

This chain links TRBV13 with TRBJ1-3; tentatively, D is TRBD1 (5 bases). The CDR3 runs 17 residues. Germline-derived CDR1 and CDR2 are PRHDT and FYEKMQ (reference sequence). The V end was cut by 5 bases, the J end by 8 bases, with 25 bases between. CDR3 coding DNA: TGTGCCAGCAGCCGGAAGACCGGGACCCATGGCGGCGACACCATATATTTT. It is translated as CASSRKTGTHGGDTIYF.

This clonotype was found many times. The chain has TRBV5-1 and TRBJ2-6; TRBD2 is a possible D gene (6 bases). The CDR3 spans 16 residues. Germline CDR1 SGHRS, CDR2 YFSETQ. The ends were cut back, 4 bases at V and 2 bases at J, with 13 bases in the middle. The CDR3 coding sequence is TGCGCCAGCAGCACCACCTCGGGGGCTGGGGCCAACGTCCTGACTTTC. Its translation: CASSTTSGAGANVLTF. Supplemented by reference TRBV5-1 and TRBJ2-6, the full variable domain reads KAGVTQTPRYLIKTRGQQVTLSCSPISGHRSVSWYQQTPGQGLQFLFEYFSETQRNKGNFPGRFSGRQFSNSRSEMNVSTLELGDSALYLCASSTTSGAGANVLTFGAGSRLTVL.

A few counts support this clonotype. This chain joins TRBV2 and TRBJ2-2; D is possibly TRBD2 (6 bases). V lost 6 bases and J lost 4, with 12 bases in between. The germline CDR1 and CDR2 sequences are SNHLY and FYNNEI. The CDR3 totals 14 residues. The CDR3 nucleotides are TGTGCCAGCAGGCGGGACCCGGGCACCGGGGAGCTGTTTTTT. This translates into CASRRDPGTGELFF.

The chain uses TRBV4-1 and TRBJ2-3; D might be TRBD2 (5 bases). The CDR3 totals 14 residues. Germline-derived CDR1 and CDR2 are MGHRA and YSYEKL. Trimming shortened V by 4 bases and J by 4 bases, and 12 bases separated the two germline ends. The DNA of the CDR3 is TGCGCCAGCAGCCTAGGTAGGAGGTCAGATACGCAGTATTTT. Amino acids: CASSLGRRSDTQYF.

The V and J genes are TRBV18 and TRBJ1-2; no clear D gene. V was trimmed by 2 bases and J by 8 bases, leaving 6 bases between them. The CDR3 covers 11 residues. In germline, CDR1 is KGHSH, CDR2 LQKENI. In DNA form, the CDR3 reads TGTGCCAGCTCACCAGTCGAAGGCTACACCTTC. This codes for CASSPVEGYTF.

The chain employs TRBV6-5 and TRBJ2-5, with D tentatively TRBD1 (7 bases). CDR1 and CDR2 (germline): MNHEY, SVGAGI. Trimming pared 5 bases from V and 5 bases from J, leaving 15 bases between. The CDR3 sequence is 14 residues long. The DNA for the CDR3 is TGTGCCAGCAGTCCCCGACCAGGGGGGGAGACCCAGTACTTC. Translated: CASSPRPGGETQYF.

This clonotype occurred a few times. This chain joins TRBV11-3 and TRBJ2-1, with TRBD2 matching over 8 bases. The CDR3 spans 12 residues. The germline V gene encodes CDR1 SGHNT and CDR2 YENEEA. Germline trimming cut 4 bases from V and 15 bases from J; bases unmatched to any gene: 8. The CDR3 spells CASSYSGGPLFF. DNA for the CDR3: TGTGCCAGCAGCTACTCGGGGGGGCCTCTGTTCTTC.

The V gene is TRBV20-1, the J gene TRBJ2-2; D uncertain. The V gene's germline CDR1 is DFQATT and CDR2 SNEGSKA (reference sequence). The CDR3 is 14 amino acids. The V gene lost 3 bases and the J gene lost 0 bases, with 8 bases spanning the gap. This CDR3 is CSASGYSNTGELFF. CDR3 sequence (DNA): TGCAGTGCTAGTGGCTATTCGAACACCGGGGAGCTGTTTTTT.

This clonotype was seen a handful of times. The chain joins TRBV9 to TRBJ2-7; TRBD2 matches at 9 bases. With 0 bases clipped from V and 3 bases from J, the junction kept 4 bases outside the gene matches. The V gene's germline CDR1 is SGDLS and CDR2 YYNGEE. CDR3 length: 15 residues. The CDR3 loop reads CASSVASGGFYEQYF. The CDR3 DNA follows: TGTGCCAGCAGCGTAGCCAGCGGGGGGTTCTACGAGCAGTACTTC.

The chain recombines TRBV12-3 or TRBV12-4 with TRBJ2-4; TRBD1 matches at 9 bases. V trimming: 5 bases; J trimming: 8 bases; junction bases outside the gene matches: 4. The CDR3 length is 13 residues. As DNA, the CDR3 is TGTGCCAGCAGTCCGCGACAGGGGGACATTCAGTACTTC. Translated, it gives CASSPRQGDIQYF.

This clonotype has a handful of counts. The V call is TRBV28, the J call TRBJ1-2, with D tentatively TRBD1 (5 bases). Germline CDR1 is MDHEN and CDR2 is SYDVKM. The CDR3 consists of 15 residues. Trimming removed 6 bases from V and 5 bases from J, with 19 bases in between. CDR3 protein: CASSVGDQLRYGYTF. The CDR3 nucleotides are TGTGCCAGCAGCGTGGGGGACCAACTTCGGTATGGCTACACCTTC.

This clonotype was recorded at least ten times. The chain has TRBV7-2 and TRBJ2-7; TRBD1 aligns across 8 bases. CDR3 length: 13 residues. Germline CDR1 SGHTA, CDR2 FQGNSA. V lost 5 bases and J lost 2; bases outside the gene matches: 2. The CDR3: CASSRQGTYEQYF. DNA of the CDR3: TGTGCCAGCAGCCGACAGGGGACCTACGAGCAGTACTTC.

This clonotype was counted only a few times. The chain uses TRBV6-2 or TRBV6-3 and TRBJ1-5; no reliable D call. Germline CDR1 and CDR2: MNHEY and SVGEGT. The CDR3 covers 15 residues. V shed 5 bases and J shed 5 bases, with 16 bases lying between them. CDR3 in amino acids: CASSRDRTDYQPQHF. CDR3 nucleotides: TGTGCCAGCAGTAGAGATCGGACGGATTATCAGCCCCAGCATTTT.

The V and J genes are TRBV6-6 and TRBJ2-7; 7 bases fit TRBD1. Germline CDR1 MNHNY, CDR2 SVGAGI (reference sequence). The CDR3 covers 12 residues. V shed 5 bases and J 6 bases; nucleotides not matched to a gene: 4. In DNA form, the CDR3 reads TGTGCCAGCAGTCAAACAGGGGTCGAGCAGTACGTC. The encoded protein is CASSQTGVEQYV.

This clonotype showed up many times. The chain recombines TRBV5-1 with TRBJ2-3, with D perhaps matching TRBD1 or TRBD2 (5 bases each). Germline CDR1 and CDR2: SGHRS and YFSETQ. V gave up 4 bases and J gave up 2 bases, with 11 bases separating them. CDR3 length: 14 amino acids. DNA for the CDR3: TGCGCCAGCAGCATCGGGACCCTCACAGATACGCAGTATTTT. It yields the protein CASSIGTLTDTQYF.

The V call is TRBV27, the J call TRBJ2-1; D might be TRBD1 (5 bases). Trimming shortened V by 3 bases and J by 2 bases, and 8 bases separated the two germline ends. The CDR3 runs to 14 residues. Germline V gives CDR1 MNHEY, CDR2 SMNVEV (reference sequence). CDR3 nucleotide sequence: TGTGCCAGCAGTTTTTTCAGGGCCTACAATGAGCAGTTCTTC. This codes for CASSFFRAYNEQFF.